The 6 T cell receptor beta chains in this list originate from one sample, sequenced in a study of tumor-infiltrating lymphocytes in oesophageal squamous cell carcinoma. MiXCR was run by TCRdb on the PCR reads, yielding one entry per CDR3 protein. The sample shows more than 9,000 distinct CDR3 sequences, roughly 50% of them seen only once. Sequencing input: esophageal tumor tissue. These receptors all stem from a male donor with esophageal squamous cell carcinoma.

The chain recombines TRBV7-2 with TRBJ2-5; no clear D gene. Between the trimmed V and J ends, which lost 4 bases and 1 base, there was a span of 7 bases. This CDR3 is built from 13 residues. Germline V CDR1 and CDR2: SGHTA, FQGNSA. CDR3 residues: CASSSRLQETQYF. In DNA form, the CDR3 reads TGTGCCAGCAGCTCACGACTCCAAGAGACCCAGTACTTC. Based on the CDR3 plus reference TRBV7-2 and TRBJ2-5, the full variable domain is GAGVSQSPSNKVTEKGKDVELRCDPISGHTALYWYRQSLGQGLEFLIYFQGNSAPDKSGLPSDRFSAERTGGSVSTLTIQRTQQEDSAVYLCASSSRLQETQYFGPGTRLLVL.

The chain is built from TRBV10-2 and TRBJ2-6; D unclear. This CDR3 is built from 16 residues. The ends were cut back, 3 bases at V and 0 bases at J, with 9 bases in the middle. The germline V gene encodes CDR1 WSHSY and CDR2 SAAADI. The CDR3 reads CASSDGHFSGANVLTF. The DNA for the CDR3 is TGCGCCAGCAGTGATGGGCATTTCTCTGGGGCCAACGTCCTGACTTTC.

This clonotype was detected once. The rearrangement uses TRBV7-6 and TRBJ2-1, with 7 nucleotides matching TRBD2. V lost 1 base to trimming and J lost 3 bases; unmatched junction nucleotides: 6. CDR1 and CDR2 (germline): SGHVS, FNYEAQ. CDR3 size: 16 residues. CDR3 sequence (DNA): TGTGCCAGCAGCTTAGATAGGAGCGGGAACTACAATGAGCAGTTCTTC. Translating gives CASSLDRSGNYNEQFF.

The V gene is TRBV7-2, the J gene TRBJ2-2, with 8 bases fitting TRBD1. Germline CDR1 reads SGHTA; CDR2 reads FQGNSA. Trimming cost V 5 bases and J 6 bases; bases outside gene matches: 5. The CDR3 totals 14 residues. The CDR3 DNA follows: TGTGCCAGCAGCCGCGGACAGGGCGCCGGGGAGCTGTTTTTT. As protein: CASSRGQGAGELFF.

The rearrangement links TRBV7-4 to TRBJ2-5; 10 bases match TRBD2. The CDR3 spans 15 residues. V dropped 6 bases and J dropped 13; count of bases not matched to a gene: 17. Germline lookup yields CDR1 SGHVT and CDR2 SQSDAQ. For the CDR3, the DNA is TGTGCCAGCAGACCGGGACTAGCGAACACCGGGGAGCTGTACTTC. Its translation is CASRPGLANTGELYF.

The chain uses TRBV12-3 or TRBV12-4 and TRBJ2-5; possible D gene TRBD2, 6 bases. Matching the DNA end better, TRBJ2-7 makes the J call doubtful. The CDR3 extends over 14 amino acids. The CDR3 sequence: CASSLRRGAYEQYF. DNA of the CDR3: TGTGCCAGCAGTTTGCGGAGGGGAGCCTACGAGCAGTACTTC.